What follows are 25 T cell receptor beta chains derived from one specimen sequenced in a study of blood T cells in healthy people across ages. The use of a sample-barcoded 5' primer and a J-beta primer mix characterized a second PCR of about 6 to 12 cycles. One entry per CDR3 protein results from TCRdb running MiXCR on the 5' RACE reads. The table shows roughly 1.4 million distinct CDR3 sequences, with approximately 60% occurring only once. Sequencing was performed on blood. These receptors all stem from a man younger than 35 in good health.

The CDR3 spells CASSSRTSINKGEQFF. The CDR3 bases are TGTGCCAGCAGTTCTCGGACTAGCATCAACAAGGGGGAGCAGTTCTTC. The genes are TRBV12-3 or TRBV12-4 and TRBJ2-1, with TRBD2 matching 8 bases. The CDR3 is 16 amino acids. V was pared by 4 bases and J by 10 bases, with 15 bases of the junction left unmatched.

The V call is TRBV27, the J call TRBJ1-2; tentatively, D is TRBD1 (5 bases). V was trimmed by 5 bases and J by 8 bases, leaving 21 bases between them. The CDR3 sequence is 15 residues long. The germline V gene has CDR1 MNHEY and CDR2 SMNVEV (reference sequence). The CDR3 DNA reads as TGTGCCAGCAGTCCACCAGGGTACCCCTTAGGAGGCTACACCTTC. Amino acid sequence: CASSPPGYPLGGYTF.

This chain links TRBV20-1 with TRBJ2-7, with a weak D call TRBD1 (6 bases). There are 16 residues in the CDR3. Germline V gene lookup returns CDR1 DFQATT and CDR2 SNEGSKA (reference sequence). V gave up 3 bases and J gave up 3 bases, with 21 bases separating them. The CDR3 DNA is TGCAGTGCTAGTCGCCCGGGTGGGGGCGATAGCTACGAGCAGTACTTC. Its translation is CSASRPGGGDSYEQYF.

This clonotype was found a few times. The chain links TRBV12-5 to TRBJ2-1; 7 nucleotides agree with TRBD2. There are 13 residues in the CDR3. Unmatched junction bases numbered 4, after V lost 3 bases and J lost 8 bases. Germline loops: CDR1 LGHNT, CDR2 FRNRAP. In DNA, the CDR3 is TGTGCTAGTGGTTTAGGCGGGAGCGATGAGCAGTTCTTC. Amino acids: CASGLGGSDEQFF. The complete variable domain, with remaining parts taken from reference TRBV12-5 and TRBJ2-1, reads DARVTQTPRHKVTEMGQEVTMRCQPILGHNTVFWYRQTMMQGLELLAYFRNRAPLDDSGMPKDRFSAEMPDATLATLKIQPSEPRDSAVYFCASGLGGSDEQFFGPGTRLTVL.

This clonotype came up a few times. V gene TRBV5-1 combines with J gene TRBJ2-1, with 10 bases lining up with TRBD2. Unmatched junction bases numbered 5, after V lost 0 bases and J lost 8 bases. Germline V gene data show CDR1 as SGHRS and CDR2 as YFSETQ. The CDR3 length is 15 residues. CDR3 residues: CASSLASGRIDEQFF. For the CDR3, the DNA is TGCGCCAGCAGCTTGGCTAGCGGGAGAATCGATGAGCAGTTCTTC.

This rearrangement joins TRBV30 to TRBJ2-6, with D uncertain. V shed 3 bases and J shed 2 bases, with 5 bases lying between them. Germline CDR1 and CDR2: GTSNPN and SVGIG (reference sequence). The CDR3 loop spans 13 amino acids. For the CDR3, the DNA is TGTGCCTGGAGGGTGGCTGGGGCCAACGTCCTGACTTTC. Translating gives CAWRVAGANVLTF.

The CDR3 spells CASSVSGQRGNIQYF. The CDR3 coding sequence is TGTGCCAGCAGCGTTAGCGGTCAGCGAGGAAACATTCAGTACTTC. The V gene is TRBV7-9, the J gene TRBJ2-4; TRBD2 might be the D (6 bases). This CDR3 is 15 amino acids long. CDR1 is SEHNR, CDR2 FQNEAQ, per germline (reference sequence). Trimming removed 5 bases from V and 6 bases from J, with 17 bases in between.

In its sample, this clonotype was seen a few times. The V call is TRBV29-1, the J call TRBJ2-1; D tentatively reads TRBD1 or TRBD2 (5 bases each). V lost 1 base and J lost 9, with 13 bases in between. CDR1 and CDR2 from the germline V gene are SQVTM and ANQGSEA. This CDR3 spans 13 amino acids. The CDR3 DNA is TGCAGCGTTGAAGTGTCCGGGGCCAGTGAGCAGTTCTTC. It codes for CSVEVSGASEQFF.

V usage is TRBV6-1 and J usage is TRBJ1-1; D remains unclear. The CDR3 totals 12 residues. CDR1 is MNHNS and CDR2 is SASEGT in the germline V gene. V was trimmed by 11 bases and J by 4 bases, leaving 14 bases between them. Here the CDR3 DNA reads TGTGCCGGAGCTACCAGCGGCACTGAAGCTTTCTTT. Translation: CAGATSGTEAFF.

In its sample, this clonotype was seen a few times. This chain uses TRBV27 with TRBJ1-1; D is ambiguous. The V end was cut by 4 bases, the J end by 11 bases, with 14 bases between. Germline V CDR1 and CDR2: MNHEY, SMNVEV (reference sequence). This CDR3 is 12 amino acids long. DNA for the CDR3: TGTGCCAGCAGTTCACTAGGTTTCGGGGCTTTCTTT. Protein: CASSSLGFGAFF.

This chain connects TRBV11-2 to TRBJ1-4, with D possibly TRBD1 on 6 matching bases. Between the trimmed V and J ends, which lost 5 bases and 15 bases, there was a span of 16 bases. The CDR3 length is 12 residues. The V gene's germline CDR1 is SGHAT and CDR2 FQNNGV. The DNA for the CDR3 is TGTGCCAGCAGCCCCACAAGACAGGCTGTGTTTTTT. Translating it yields CASSPTRQAVFF.

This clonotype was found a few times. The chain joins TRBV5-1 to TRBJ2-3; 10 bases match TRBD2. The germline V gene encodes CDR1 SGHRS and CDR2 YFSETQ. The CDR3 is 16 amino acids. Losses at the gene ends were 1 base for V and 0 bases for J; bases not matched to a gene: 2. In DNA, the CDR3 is TGCGCCAGCAGCTTGTGGACTAGCGGTAGCACAGATACGCAGTATTTT. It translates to CASSLWTSGSTDTQYF. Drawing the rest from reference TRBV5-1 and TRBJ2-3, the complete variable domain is KAGVTQTPRYLIKTRGQQVTLSCSPISGHRSVSWYQQTPGQGLQFLFEYFSETQRNKGNFPGRFSGRQFSNSRSEMNVSTLELGDSALYLCASSLWTSGSTDTQYFGPGTRLTVL.

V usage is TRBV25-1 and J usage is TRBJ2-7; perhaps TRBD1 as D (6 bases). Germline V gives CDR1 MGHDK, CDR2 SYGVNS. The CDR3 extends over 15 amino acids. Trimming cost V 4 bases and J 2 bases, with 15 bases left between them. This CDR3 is CASSGGMTGPYEQYF. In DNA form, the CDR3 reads TGTGCCAGCAGTGGGGGGATGACAGGCCCCTACGAGCAGTACTTC.

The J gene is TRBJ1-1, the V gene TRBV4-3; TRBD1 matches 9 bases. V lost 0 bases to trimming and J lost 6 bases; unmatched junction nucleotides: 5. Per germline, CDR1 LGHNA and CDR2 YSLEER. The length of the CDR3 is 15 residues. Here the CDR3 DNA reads TGCGCCAGCAGCCAAGATTGGGACAGGGAGGCTGAAGCTTTCTTT. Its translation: CASSQDWDREAEAFF.

The CDR3 spells CASSVDEADTQYF. In DNA, the CDR3 is TGTGCCAGCAGCGTAGACGAAGCAGATACGCAGTATTTT. This chain uses TRBV9 with TRBJ2-3; D ambiguous. Between the trimmed V and J ends, which lost 0 bases and 4 bases, there was a span of 6 bases. The germline CDR1 and CDR2 sequences are SGDLS and YYNGEE. CDR3 length: 13 amino acids.

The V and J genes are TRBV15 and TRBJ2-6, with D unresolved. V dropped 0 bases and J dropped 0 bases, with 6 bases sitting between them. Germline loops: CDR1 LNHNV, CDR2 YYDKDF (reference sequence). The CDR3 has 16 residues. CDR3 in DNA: TGTGCCACCAGCAGAGAATTGGGCTCTGGGGCCAACGTCCTGACTTTC. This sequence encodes CATSRELGSGANVLTF.

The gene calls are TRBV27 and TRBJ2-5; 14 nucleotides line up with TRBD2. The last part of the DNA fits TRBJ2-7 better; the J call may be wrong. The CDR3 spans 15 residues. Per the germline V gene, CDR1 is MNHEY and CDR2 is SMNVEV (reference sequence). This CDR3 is CASSLWGLAGDEQYF. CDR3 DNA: TGTGCCAGCAGTTTATGGGGACTAGCGGGAGACGAGCAGTACTTC.

The DNA of the CDR3 is TGCGCCAGCAGTGAAGGCAGCGGGCCCTACGGGCAGTACTTC. It is translated as CASSEGSGPYGQYF. This chain uses TRBV10-2 with TRBJ2-4; D is perhaps TRBD2 (6 bases). This CDR3 spans 14 amino acids. Germline CDR1 reads WSHSY; CDR2 reads SAAADI. V was shortened by 3 bases and J by 13 bases, with 19 bases between the two germline ends.

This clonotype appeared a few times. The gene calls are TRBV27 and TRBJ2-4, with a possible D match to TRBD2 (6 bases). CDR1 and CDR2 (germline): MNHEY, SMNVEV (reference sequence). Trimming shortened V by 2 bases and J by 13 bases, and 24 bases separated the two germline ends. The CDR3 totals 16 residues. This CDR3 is CASSLPQGASTGEQYF. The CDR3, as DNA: TGTGCCAGCAGTTTACCCCAAGGGGCGAGCACGGGGGAGCAGTACTTC.

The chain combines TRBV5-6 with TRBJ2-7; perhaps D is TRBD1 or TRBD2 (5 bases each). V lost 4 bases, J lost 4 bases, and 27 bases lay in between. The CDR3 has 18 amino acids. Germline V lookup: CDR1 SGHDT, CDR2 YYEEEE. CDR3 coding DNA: TGTGCCAGCAGCCTGGGGGTAAGAGCCCTCTCCCATATATACGAGCAGTACTTC. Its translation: CASSLGVRALSHIYEQYF.

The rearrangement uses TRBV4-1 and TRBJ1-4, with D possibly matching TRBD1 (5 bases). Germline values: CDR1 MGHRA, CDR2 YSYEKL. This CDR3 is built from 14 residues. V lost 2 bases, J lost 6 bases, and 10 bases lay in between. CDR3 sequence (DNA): TGCGCCAGCAGCCAACCGACAGAATATGAAAAACTGTTTTTT. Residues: CASSQPTEYEKLFF.

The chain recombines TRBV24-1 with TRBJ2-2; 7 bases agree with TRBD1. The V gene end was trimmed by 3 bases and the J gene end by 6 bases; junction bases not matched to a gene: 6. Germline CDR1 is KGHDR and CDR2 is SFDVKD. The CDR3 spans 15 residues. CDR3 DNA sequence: TGTGCCACCAGTGATCCGGGACAGCGAGCCGGGGAGCTGTTTTTT. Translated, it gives CATSDPGQRAGELFF.

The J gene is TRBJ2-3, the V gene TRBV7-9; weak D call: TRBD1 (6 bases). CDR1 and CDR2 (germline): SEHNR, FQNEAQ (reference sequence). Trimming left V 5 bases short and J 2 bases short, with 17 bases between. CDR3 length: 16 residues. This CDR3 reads CASSDLMDSNTDTQYF. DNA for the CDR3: TGTGCCAGCAGCGATTTGATGGACAGCAACACAGATACGCAGTATTTT.

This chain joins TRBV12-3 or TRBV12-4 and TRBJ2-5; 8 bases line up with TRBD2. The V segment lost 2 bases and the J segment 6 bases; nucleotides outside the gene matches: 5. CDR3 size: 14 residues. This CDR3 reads CASSLRRLAKTQYF. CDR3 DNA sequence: TGTGCCAGCAGTTTACGGCGACTAGCGAAGACCCAGTACTTC.

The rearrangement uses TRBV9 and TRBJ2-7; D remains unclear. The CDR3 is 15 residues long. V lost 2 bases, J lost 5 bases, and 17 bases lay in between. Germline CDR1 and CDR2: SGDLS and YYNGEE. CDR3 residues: CASSVGTALAHEQYF. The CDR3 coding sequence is TGTGCCAGCAGCGTGGGAACGGCCCTCGCCCACGAGCAGTACTTC.